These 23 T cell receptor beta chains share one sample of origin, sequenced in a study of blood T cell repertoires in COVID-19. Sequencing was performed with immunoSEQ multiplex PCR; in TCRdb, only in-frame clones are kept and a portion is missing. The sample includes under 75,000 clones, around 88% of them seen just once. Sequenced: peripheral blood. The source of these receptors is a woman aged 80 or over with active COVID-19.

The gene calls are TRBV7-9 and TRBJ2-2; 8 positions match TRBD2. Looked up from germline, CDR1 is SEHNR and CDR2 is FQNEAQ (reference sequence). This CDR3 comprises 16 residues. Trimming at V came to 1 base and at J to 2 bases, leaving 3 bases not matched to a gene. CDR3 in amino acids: CASSLDGGVNTGELFF. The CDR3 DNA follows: TGTGCCAGCAGCTTAGACGGGGGGGTTAACACCGGGGAGCTGTTTTTT.

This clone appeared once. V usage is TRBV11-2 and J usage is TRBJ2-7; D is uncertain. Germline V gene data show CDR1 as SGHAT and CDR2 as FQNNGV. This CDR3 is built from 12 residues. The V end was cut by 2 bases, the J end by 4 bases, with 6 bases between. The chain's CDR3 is CASSLTTYEQYF. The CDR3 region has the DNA TGTGCCAGCAGCTTAACGACTTACGAGCAGTACTTC.

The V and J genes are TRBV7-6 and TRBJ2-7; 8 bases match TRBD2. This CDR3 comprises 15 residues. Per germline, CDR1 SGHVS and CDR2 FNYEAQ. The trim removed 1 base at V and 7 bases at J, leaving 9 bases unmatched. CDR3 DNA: TGTGCCAGCAGCTTAGAAGTTAGCGGGGTCGAGGAGCAGTACTTC. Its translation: CASSLEVSGVEEQYF. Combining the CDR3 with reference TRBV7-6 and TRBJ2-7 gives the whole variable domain GAGVSQSPRYKVTKRGQDVALRCDPISGHVSLYWYRQALGQGPEFLTYFNYEAQQDKSGLPNDRFSAERPEGSISTLTIQRTEQRDSAMYRCASSLEVSGVEEQYFGPGTRLTVT.

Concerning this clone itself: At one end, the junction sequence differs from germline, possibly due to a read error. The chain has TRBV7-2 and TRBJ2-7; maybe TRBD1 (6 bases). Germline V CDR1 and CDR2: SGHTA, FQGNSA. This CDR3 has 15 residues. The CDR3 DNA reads TGTGCCAGCAGCTCAAGGACAGTTTATTCCTCTCCCCAAATTTTC. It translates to CASSSRTVYSSPQIF.

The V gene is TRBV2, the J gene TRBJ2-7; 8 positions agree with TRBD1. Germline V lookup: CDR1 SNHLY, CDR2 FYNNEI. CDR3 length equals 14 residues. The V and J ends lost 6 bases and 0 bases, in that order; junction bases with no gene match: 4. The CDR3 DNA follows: TGTGCCAGCAGCCGGGACAGGAGCTCCTACGAGCAGTACTTC. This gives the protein CASSRDRSSYEQYF.

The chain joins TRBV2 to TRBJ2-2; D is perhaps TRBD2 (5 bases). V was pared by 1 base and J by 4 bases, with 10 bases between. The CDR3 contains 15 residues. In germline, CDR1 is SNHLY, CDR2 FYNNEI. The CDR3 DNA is TGTGCCAGCAGTGAAGGGACTCGGAGCACCGGGGAGCTGTTTTTT. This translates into CASSEGTRSTGELFF.

The CDR3 region has the DNA TGTGCCAGCTCATTCGACAGGGACGCCTACGAGCAGTACTTC. This gives the protein CASSFDRDAYEQYF. The rearrangement uses TRBV18 and TRBJ2-7; 7 bases fit TRBD1. This CDR3 is built from 14 residues. With V trimmed by 5 bases and J by 2 bases, 6 bases remained unmatched. The V gene's germline CDR1 is KGHSH and CDR2 LQKENI.

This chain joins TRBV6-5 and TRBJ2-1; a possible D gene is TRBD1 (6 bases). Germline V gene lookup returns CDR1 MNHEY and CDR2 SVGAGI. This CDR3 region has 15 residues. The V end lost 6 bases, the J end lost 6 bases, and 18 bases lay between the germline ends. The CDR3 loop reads CASRIRDNSFNEQFF. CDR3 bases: TGTGCCAGCAGGATCCGGGACAATAGCTTCAATGAGCAGTTCTTC.

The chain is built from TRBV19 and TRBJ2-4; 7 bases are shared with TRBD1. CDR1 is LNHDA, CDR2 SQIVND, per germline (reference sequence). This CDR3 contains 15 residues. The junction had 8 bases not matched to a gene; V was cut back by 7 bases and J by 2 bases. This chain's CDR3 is CASTMTGISKNIQYF. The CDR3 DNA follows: TGTGCCAGTACCATGACAGGGATATCCAAAAACATTCAGTACTTC. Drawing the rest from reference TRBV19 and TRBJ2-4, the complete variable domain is DGGITQSPKYLFRKEGQNVTLSCEQNLNHDAMYWYRQDPGQGLRLIYYSQIVNDFQKGDIAEGYSVSREKKESFPLTVTSAQKNPTAFYLCASTMTGISKNIQYFGAGTRLSVL.

CDR3 DNA sequence: TGTGCCAGCGAGACAGGGGCAGGGACTAGCGGGGAAGAGACCCAGTACTTC. The encoded protein is CASETGAGTSGEETQYF. The rearrangement links TRBV2 to TRBJ2-5; 13 positions agree with TRBD2. Germline V lookup: CDR1 SNHLY, CDR2 FYNNEI. The CDR3 contains 17 residues. J was trimmed by 3 bases and V by 8 bases; bases with no gene match: 12.

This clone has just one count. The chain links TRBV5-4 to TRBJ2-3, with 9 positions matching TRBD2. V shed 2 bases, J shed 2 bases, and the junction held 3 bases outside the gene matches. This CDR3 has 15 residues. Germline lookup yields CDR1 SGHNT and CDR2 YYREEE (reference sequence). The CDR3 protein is CASSFAGGSTDTQYF. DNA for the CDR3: TGTGCCAGCAGCTTCGCGGGGGGGTCCACAGATACGCAGTATTTT. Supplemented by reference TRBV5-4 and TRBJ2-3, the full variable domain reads ETGVTQSPTHLIKTRGQQVTLRCSSQSGHNTVSWYQQALGQGPQFIFQYYREEENGRGNFPPRFSGLQFPNYSSELNVNALELDDSALYLCASSFAGGSTDTQYFGPGTRLTVL.

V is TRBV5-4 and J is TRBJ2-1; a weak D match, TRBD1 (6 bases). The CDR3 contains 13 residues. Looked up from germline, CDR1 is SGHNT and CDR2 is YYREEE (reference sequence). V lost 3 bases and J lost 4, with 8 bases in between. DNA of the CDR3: TGTGCCAGCAGCTCCCAGGGGTACAATGAGCAGTTCTTC. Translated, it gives CASSSQGYNEQFF.

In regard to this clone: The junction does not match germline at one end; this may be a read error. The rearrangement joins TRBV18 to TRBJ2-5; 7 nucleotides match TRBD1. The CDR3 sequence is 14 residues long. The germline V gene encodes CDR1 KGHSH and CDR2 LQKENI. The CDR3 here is CASSPGTAAPLADF. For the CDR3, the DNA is TGTGCCAGCTCACCAGGGACAGCGGCTCCCCTAGCAGACTTC.

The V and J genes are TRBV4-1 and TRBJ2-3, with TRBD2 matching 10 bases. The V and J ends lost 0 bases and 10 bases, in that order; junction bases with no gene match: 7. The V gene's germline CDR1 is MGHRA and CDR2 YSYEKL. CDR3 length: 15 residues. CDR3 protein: CASSQDLAGVGSQYF. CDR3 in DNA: TGCGCCAGCAGCCAAGATCTAGCGGGGGTCGGGTCGCAGTATTTT.

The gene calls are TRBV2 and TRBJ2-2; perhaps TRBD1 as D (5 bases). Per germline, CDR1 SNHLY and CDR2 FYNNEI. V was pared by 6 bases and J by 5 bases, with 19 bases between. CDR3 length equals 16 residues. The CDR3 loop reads CASRQNQGMRTGELFF. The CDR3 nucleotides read TGTGCCAGCAGACAAAACCAGGGAATGCGGACCGGGGAGCTGTTTTTT.

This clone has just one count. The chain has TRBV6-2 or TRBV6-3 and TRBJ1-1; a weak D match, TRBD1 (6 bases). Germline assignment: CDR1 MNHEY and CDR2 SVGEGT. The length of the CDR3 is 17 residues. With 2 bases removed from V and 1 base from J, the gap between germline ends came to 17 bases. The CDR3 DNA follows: TGTGCCAGCAGTTACCCGAGATGGCAGGACAGGAACACTGAAGCTTTCTTT. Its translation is CASSYPRWQDRNTEAFF.

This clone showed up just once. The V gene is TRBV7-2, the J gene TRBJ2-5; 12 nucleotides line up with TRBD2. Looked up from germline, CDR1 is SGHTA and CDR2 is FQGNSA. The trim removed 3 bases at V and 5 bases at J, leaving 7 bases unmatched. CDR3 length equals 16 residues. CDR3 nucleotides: TGTGCCAGCAGCTTGTGGGCTAGCGGGGGGGCGGAGACCCAGTACTTC. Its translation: CASSLWASGGAETQYF.

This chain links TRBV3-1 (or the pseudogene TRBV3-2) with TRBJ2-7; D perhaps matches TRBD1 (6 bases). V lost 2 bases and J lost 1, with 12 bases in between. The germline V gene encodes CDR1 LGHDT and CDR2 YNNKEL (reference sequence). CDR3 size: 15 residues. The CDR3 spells CASSQRTGKSYEQYF. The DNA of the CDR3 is TGTGCCAGCAGCCAACGAACAGGGAAATCCTACGAGCAGTACTTC.

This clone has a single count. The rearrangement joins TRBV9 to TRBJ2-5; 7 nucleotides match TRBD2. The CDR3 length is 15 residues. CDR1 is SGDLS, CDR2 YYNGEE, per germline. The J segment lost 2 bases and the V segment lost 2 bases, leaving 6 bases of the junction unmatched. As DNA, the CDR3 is TGTGCCAGCAGCGTCAGAAGCGGGGAGCAAGAGACCCAGTACTTC. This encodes CASSVRSGEQETQYF.

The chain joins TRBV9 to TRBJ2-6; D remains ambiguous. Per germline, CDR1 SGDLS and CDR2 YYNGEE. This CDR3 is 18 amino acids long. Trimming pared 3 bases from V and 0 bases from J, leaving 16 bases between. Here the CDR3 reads CASSATPNGVSGANVLTF. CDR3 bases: TGTGCCAGCAGCGCAACACCTAACGGAGTCTCTGGGGCCAACGTCCTGACTTTC.

The CDR3 region has the DNA TGCGCCAGCAGCTTCTCAACAGACAACACCGGGGAGCTGTTTTTT. Translated: CASSFSTDNTGELFF. The chain uses TRBV5-1 and TRBJ2-2, with D unclear. The V and J ends lost 2 bases and 2 bases respectively, with 10 bases between them. The length of the CDR3 is 15 residues. Germline V gives CDR1 SGHRS, CDR2 YFSETQ.

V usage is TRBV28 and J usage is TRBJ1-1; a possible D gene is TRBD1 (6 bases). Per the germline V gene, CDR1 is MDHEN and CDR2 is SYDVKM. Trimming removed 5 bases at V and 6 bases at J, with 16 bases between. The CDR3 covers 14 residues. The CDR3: CASSHPRDTPEAFF. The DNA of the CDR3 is TGTGCCAGCAGTCACCCCCGGGACACCCCTGAAGCTTTCTTT.

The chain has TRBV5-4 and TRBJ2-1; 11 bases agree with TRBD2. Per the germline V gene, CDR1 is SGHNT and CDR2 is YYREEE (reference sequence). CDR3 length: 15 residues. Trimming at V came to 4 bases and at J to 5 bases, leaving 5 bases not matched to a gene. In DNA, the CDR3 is TGTGCCAGCAGCAGGGTAGCGGGGGGGCACAATGAGCAGTTCTTC. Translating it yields CASSRVAGGHNEQFF.